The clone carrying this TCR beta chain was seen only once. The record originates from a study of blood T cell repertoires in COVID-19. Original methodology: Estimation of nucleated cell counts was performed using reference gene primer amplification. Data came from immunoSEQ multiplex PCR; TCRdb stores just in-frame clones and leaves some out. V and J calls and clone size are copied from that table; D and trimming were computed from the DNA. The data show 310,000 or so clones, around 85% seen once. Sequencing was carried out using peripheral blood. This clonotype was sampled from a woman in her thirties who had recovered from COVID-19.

CDR3 nucleotides: TGTGCCAGCAGGGCGGGAACCCAAGAGACCCAGTACTTC. Encoded protein: CASRAGTQETQYF. This chain links TRBV2 with TRBJ2-5, with a possible D match to TRBD2 (6 bases). Trimming removed 6 bases from V and 1 base from J, with 9 bases in between. The CDR3 has 13 amino acids. The germline V gene has CDR1 SNHLY and CDR2 FYNNEI.